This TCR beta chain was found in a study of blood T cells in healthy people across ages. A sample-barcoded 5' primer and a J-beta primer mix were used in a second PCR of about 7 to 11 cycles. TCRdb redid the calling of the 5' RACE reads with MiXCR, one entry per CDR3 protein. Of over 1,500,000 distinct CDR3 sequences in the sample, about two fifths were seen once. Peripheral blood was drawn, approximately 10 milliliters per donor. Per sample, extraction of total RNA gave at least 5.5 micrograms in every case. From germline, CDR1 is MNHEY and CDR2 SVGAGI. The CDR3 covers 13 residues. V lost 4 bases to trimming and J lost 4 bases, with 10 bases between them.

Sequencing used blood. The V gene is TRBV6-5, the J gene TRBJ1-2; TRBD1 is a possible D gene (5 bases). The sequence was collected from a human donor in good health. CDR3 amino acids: CASSSDISYGYTF. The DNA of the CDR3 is TGTGCCAGCAGTTCGGACATCTCCTATGGCTACACCTTC.